Listed below are T cell receptor beta chains from one sample, sequenced in a study of T cell changes during pregnancy in multiple sclerosis. Some clones are missing from TCRdb's copy, which holds only in-frame ones; the method was immunoSEQ multiplex PCR. This table holds tens of thousands of clones, 92% found once. The starting material was peripheral blood, obtained in the first trimester of pregnancy. These receptors were obtained from a female donor with multiple sclerosis, enrolled in a pregnancy study. Each CDR3 is given with its conserved first and last residue. A D gene is named only where the DNA matches it firmly. A clone size is listed for some rows: how often the clone was seen (once, few, many), or a class if it is expanded.

d_gene	j_gene	v_gene	abundance	CDR3aa	CDR3nt
-	TRBJ1-3	TRBV6-5	-	CASSYSYSGNTIYF	TGTGCCAGCAGTTACTCCTACTCTGGAAACACCATATATTTT
-	TRBJ2-1	TRBV9	once	CASSALLQGLGSYNEQFF	TGTGCCAGCAGCGCCCTTCTACAGGGTCTAGGCTCCTACAATGAGCAGTTCTTC
TRBD1	TRBJ2-2	TRBV19	-	CASSRGQYTGELFF	TGTGCCAGTAGTAGGGGACAGTACACCGGGGAGCTGTTTTTT
-	TRBJ1-2	TRBV15	-	CATSKGHDGYTF	TGTGCCACCAGCAAGGGACACGATGGCTACACCTTC
-	TRBJ1-5	TRBV6-5	-	CASSRNQGSDPQHF	TGTGCCAGCAGTCGAAACCAGGGAAGTGATCCCCAGCATTTT
TRBD2	TRBJ2-2	TRBV2	-	CASTFSGNPPGELFF	TGTGCCAGCACCTTTAGCGGGAATCCCCCCGGGGAGCTGTTTTTT
TRBD1	TRBJ2-4	TRBV28	-	CASSSPTQGWGLLVKNIQYF	TGTGCCAGCAGCAGCCCGACACAGGGGTGGGGGTTGTTGGTCAAAAACATTCAGTACTTC
-	TRBJ2-1	TRBV5-6	once	CASSPPTRSSYNEQFF	TGTGCCAGCAGCCCGCCGACCCGGAGCTCCTACAATGAGCAGTTCTTC
-	TRBJ1-2	TRBV5-1	-	CASSFTGDYGYTF	TGCGCCAGCAGCTTTACGGGGGATTATGGCTACACCTTC
-	TRBJ2-7	TRBV5-4	-	CATSNSQYEQYF	TGTGCCACCTCTAACTCACAGTACGAGCAGTACTTC
TRBD1	TRBJ1-1	TRBV5-4	-	CASSSGTGGPSTNTEAFF	TGTGCCAGCAGCTCCGGGACAGGGGGCCCCTCAACGAACACTGAAGCTTTCTTT
TRBD1	TRBJ2-4	TRBV19	-	CASSPRGIDIQYF	TGTGCCAGTAGTCCCAGGGGGATTGACATTCAGTACTTC
-	TRBJ2-7	TRBV19	-	CASSIGSSYEQYF	TGTGCCAGTAGTATAGGCAGTTCCTACGAGCAGTACTTC
TRBD2	TRBJ2-3	TRBV28	-	CASRPDLAGGPDTQYF	TGTGCCAGCAGACCTGACTTAGCGGGAGGACCAGATACGCAGTATTTT
TRBD1	TRBJ2-7	TRBV9	few	CASSVGQGVYEQYF	TGTGCCAGCAGCGTAGGACAGGGGGTCTACGAGCAGTACTTC
-	TRBJ1-5	TRBV2	-	CASSEYGRSNQPQHF	TGTGCCAGCAGTGAATATGGCAGAAGCAATCAGCCCCAGCATTTT
-	TRBJ2-1	TRBV2	-	CASSDRHQGEQFF	TGTGCCAGCAGCGATAGGCACCAGGGTGAGCAGTTCTTC
TRBD2	TRBJ2-3	TRBV9	-	CASSVSGRTADTQYF	TGTGCCAGCAGCGTTAGCGGGAGGACGGCAGATACGCAGTATTTT
TRBD2	TRBJ2-2	TRBV27	-	CAGRKREGFTGELFF	TGTGCCGGAAGGAAGCGGGAGGGATTCACCGGGGAGCTGTTTTTT
-	TRBJ2-7	TRBV7-9	-	CASSSRLGRNEQYF	TGTGCCAGCAGCTCCCGCCTAGGCCGGAACGAGCAGTACTTC
-	TRBJ2-7	TRBV2	-	CASRTGGRYEQYF	TGTGCCAGCAGAACGGGTGGGAGATACGAGCAGTACTTC
-	TRBJ2-1	TRBV4-2	-	CASSQPGEDEQFF	TGTGCCAGCAGCCAACCGGGGGAAGATGAGCAGTTCTTC
-	TRBJ2-5	TRBV13	-	CASSPVSGEQETQYF	TGTGCCAGCAGCCCCGTCTCGGGGGAACAAGAGACCCAGTACTTC
-	TRBJ2-2	TRBV15	once	CATSRDRAGANTGELFF	TGTGCCACCAGCAGAGATAGGGCAGGGGCTAACACCGGGGAGCTGTTTTTT
-	TRBJ1-1	TRBV7-9	once	CASSLAANTEAFF	TGTGCCAGCAGCTTAGCAGCGAACACTGAAGCTTTCTTT
-	TRBJ1-2	TRBV7-9	-	CASSLAAGHLNYGYTF	TGTGCCAGCAGCTTAGCGGCCGGACATCTTAACTATGGCTACACCTTC
TRBD1	TRBJ2-7	TRBV27	-	CACRGQGVTEQYF	TGTGCCTGCCGCGGACAGGGAGTTACAGAGCAGTACTTC
TRBD1	TRBJ1-5	TRBV28	-	CASSLSGQGNQPQHF	TGTGCCAGCAGTTTATCAGGACAGGGCAATCAGCCCCAGCATTTT